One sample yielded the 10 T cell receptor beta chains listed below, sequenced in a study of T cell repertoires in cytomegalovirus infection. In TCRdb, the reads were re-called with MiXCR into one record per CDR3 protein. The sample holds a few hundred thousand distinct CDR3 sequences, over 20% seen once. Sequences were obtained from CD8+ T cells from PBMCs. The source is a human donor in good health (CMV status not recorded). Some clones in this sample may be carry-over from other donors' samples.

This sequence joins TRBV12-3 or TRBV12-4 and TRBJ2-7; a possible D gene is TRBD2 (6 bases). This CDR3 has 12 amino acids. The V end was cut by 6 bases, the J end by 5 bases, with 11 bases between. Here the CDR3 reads CASRAGIDEQYF. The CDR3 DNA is TGTGCCAGCAGAGCGGGTATCGACGAGCAGTACTTC.

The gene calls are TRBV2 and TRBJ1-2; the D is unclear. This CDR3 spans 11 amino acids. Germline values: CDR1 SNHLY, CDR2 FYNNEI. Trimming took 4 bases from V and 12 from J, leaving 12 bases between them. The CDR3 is CASSAAESDTF. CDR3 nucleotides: TGTGCCAGCAGTGCGGCAGAATCGGACACCTTC.

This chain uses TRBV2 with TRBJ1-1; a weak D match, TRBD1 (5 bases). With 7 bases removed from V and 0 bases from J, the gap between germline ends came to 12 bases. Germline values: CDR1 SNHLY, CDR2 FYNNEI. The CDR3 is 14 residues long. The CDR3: CASTGRRLNTEAFF. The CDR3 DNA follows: TGTGCCAGCACGGGACGGCGGTTGAACACTGAAGCTTTCTTT.

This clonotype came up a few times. The CDR3 reads CASMELAGDNEQFF. CDR3 nucleotides: TGTGCCAGCATGGAACTAGCGGGGGACAATGAGCAGTTCTTC. This chain connects TRBV6-2 or TRBV6-3 to TRBJ2-1, with 11 bases lining up with TRBD2. The CDR3 runs to 14 residues. The J segment lost 5 bases and the V segment lost 7 bases, leaving 4 bases of the junction unmatched. Looked up from germline, CDR1 is MNHEY and CDR2 is SVGEGT.

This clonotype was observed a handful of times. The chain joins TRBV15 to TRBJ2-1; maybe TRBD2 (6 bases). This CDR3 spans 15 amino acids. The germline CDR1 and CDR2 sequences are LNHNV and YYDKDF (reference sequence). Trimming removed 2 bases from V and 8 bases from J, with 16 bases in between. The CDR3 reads CATSRPLEGRDEQFF. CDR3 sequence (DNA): TGTGCCACCAGCAGACCCTTGGAGGGTCGGGATGAGCAGTTCTTC.

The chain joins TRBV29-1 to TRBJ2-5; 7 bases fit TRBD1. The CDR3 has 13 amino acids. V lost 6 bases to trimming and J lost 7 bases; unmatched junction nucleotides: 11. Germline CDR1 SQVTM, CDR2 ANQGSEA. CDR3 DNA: TGCAGCGTACCAGCGACAGGGAAAGGGACCCAGTACTTC. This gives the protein CSVPATGKGTQYF. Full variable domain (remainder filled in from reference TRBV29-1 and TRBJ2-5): SAVISQKPSRDICQRGTSLTIQCQVDSQVTMMFWYRQQPGQSLTLIATANQGSEATYESGFVIDKFPISRPNLTFSTLTVSNMSPEDSSIYLCSVPATGKGTQYFGPGTRLLVL.

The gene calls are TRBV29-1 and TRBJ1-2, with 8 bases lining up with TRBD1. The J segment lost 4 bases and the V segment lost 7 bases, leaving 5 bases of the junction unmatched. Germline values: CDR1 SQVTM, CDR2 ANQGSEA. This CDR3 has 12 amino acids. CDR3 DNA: TGCAGCGCCGAGACAGGGGTCTATGGCTACACCTTC. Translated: CSAETGVYGYTF.

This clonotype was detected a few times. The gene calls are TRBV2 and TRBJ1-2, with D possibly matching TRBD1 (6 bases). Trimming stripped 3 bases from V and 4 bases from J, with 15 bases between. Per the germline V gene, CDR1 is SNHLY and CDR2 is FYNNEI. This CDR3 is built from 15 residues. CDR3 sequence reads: CASSDSAGGGYGYTF. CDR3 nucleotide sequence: TGTGCCAGCAGTGATTCGGCGGGGGGCGGCTATGGCTACACCTTC.

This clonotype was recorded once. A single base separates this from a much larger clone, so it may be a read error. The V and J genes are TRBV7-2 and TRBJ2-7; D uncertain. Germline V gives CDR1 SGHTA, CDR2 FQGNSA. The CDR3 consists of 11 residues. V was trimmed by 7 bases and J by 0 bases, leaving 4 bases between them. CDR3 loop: CASNRSYEQYF. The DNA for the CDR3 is TGTGCCAGCAACCGCTCCTACGAGCAGTACTTC.

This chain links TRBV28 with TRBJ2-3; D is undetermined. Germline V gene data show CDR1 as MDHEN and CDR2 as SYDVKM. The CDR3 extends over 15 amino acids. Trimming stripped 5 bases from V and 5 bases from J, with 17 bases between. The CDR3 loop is CASSPLGLGLDTQYF. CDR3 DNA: TGTGCCAGCAGTCCCTTAGGCTTAGGGTTAGATACGCAGTATTTT.